This TCR beta chain was captured in a study of T cells in narcolepsy. Only in-frame clones appear in the TCRdb table, and some are missing; sequencing was by immunoSEQ multiplex PCR. The data hold more than 30,000 clones, with around 83% observed a single time. The germline CDR1 and CDR2 sequences are LGHNA and YSLEER. The CDR3 is 17 amino acids. V was clipped by 4 bases and J by 0 bases; unmatched bases: 9. The chain combines TRBV4-3 with TRBJ2-3; TRBD2 aligns across 8 bases. Sequenced: CD45RA- memory CD4+ T cells from PBMCs. The TCR originated in a human donor with narcolepsy. Here the CDR3 DNA reads TGCGCCAGCAGCCCCAGAACGGCGGGGGGAAGCACAGATACGCAGTATTTT. Translated, it gives CASSPRTAGGSTDTQYF.